A single sample gave rise to the 12 T cell receptor beta chains below, sequenced in a study of regulatory T cells in long-lasting Graves disease. Sequencing libraries for TCR beta were prepared with iRepertoire HTBI primers and Arm-PCR of CDR3 regions. TCRdb reprocessed the multiplex PCR reads with MiXCR, giving one entry per CDR3 protein. Among hundreds of thousands of distinct CDR3 sequences listed, 16% were seen once. Sample time point: newly diagnosed GD, antithyroid drugs for less than 3 months. The TCR library used RNA extracted from PBMCs. These data were also reused for a study on T cells in Graves' hyperthyroidism and ophthalmopathy.

The material sequenced was peripheral blood mononuclear cells (PBMCs), taken at new diagnosis, from a patient treated with antithyroid drugs. These receptor sequences come from a woman aged 25-40 years with Graves disease.

V is TRBV7-2 and J is TRBJ1-1; TRBD1 is a possible D gene (6 bases). V was pared by 4 bases and J by 1 base, with 13 bases between. The CDR3 runs to 15 residues. In germline, CDR1 is SGHTA, CDR2 FQGNSA. CDR3 protein: CASSSLGARNTEAFF. In DNA, the CDR3 is TGTGCCAGCAGCTCCCTGGGGGCTCGGAACACTGAAGCTTTCTTT. The full variable domain, rest sourced from reference TRBV7-2 and TRBJ1-1, is GAGVSQSPSNKVTEKGKDVELRCDPISGHTALYWYRQSLGQGLEFLIYFQGNSAPDKSGLPSDRFSAERTGGSVSTLTIQRTQQEDSAVYLCASSSLGARNTEAFFGQGTRLTVV.

A remark on this clonotype: This sequence may be a read error, since a much larger clone differs from it by one base. The V gene is TRBV12-3 or TRBV12-4, the J gene TRBJ2-3; D is possibly TRBD1 or TRBD2 (6 bases each). Trimming removed 6 bases from V and 4 bases from J, with 14 bases in between. This CDR3 is 14 amino acids long. CDR3 nucleotides: TGTGCCAGCAGCCCGGGGGCGGGCTCAGATACGCAGTATTTT. Protein sequence: CASSPGAGSDTQYF.

This clonotype was picked up many times. The DNA of the CDR3 is TGTGCCATCAGTCGGGCCGTAGGGCCCTACGAGCAGTACTTC. Its translation is CAISRAVGPYEQYF. J is TRBJ2-7 and V is TRBV10-3; D is unresolved. This CDR3 region has 14 residues. V dropped 5 bases and J dropped 2 bases, with 13 bases sitting between them. Looked up from germline, CDR1 is ENHRY and CDR2 is SYGVKD.

The table lists this clonotype with many counts. This chain links TRBV20-1 with TRBJ2-7; the match to TRBD2 covers 10 bases. This CDR3 comprises 15 residues. Germline assignment: CDR1 DFQATT and CDR2 SNEGSKA (reference sequence). The trim removed 0 bases at V and 3 bases at J, leaving 5 bases unmatched. CDR3 residues: CSARDLAGANYEQYF. The CDR3 DNA reads as TGCAGTGCTAGAGATCTAGCGGGAGCGAACTACGAGCAGTACTTC.

This clonotype was seen a handful of times. The rearrangement links TRBV28 to TRBJ1-5; 9 bases are shared with TRBD1. The CDR3 covers 17 residues. Trimming at V came to 6 bases and at J to 0 bases, leaving 9 bases not matched to a gene. The V gene's germline CDR1 is MDHEN and CDR2 SYDVKM. CDR3 in amino acids: CASRPGQGRYSNQPQHF. The CDR3 DNA reads TGTGCCAGCAGACCGGGACAGGGACGATATAGCAATCAGCCCCAGCATTTT.

CDR3 sequence (DNA): TGCAGTGCTCCGAAGGCCGTAGCGGGGGTGACAGATACGCAGTATTTT. Protein: CSAPKAVAGVTDTQYF. The rearrangement uses TRBV20-1 and TRBJ2-3; 9 positions agree with TRBD2. The CDR3 is 16 amino acids. Germline CDR1 and CDR2: DFQATT and SNEGSKA (reference sequence). J was trimmed by 3 bases and V by 5 bases; bases with no gene match: 12.

As regards this clonotype: With a far larger clone one base away, a read error is the likely cause. V and J are TRBV6-5 and TRBJ2-1; a weak D match, TRBD2 (6 bases). The CDR3 contains 17 residues. CDR1 is MNHEY, CDR2 SVGAGI, per germline. The V end was cut by 0 bases, the J end by 3 bases, with 15 bases between. CDR3 in DNA: TGTGCCAGCAGTTACTCTGGGCTAGCGAGGGTCTACAATGAGCAGTTCTTC. Its translation: CASSYSGLARVYNEQFF.

J is TRBJ2-2 and V is TRBV30; possible D gene TRBD2, 6 bases. Per germline, CDR1 GTSNPN and CDR2 SVGIG (reference sequence). Trimming shortened V by 3 bases and J by 6 bases, and 14 bases separated the two germline ends. There are 14 residues in the CDR3. The CDR3 sequence is CAWRPRGTAGELFF. CDR3 nucleotide sequence: TGTGCCTGGAGACCCCGGGGGACCGCCGGGGAGCTGTTTTTT.

This clonotype showed up many times. The CDR3 reads CASSLLSGRAFDEQFF. CDR3 coding DNA: TGTGCCAGCAGTTTGCTTAGCGGGAGGGCCTTCGATGAGCAGTTCTTC. The J gene is TRBJ2-1, the V gene TRBV28; 11 bases are shared with TRBD2. The CDR3 contains 16 residues. Germline values: CDR1 MDHEN, CDR2 SYDVKM. With 3 bases clipped from V and 8 bases from J, the junction kept 9 bases outside the gene matches.

This clonotype was seen many times. The chain links TRBV6-2 or TRBV6-3 to TRBJ1-1; D is uncertain. Trimming shortened V by 7 bases and J by 0 bases, and 12 bases separated the two germline ends. Per the germline V gene, CDR1 is MNHEY and CDR2 is SVGEGT. The CDR3 is 14 residues long. CDR3 residues: CASKAGYMNTEAFF. The CDR3 coding sequence is TGTGCCAGCAAGGCAGGATACATGAACACTGAAGCTTTCTTT.

This clonotype came up a few times. The chain is built from TRBV12-5 and TRBJ2-5; 8 bases match TRBD1. The CDR3 runs to 18 residues. Losses at the gene ends were 7 bases for V and 5 bases for J; bases not matched to a gene: 21. In germline, CDR1 is LGHNT, CDR2 FRNRAP. The CDR3 loop is CASATTRDRTSSGETQYF. DNA of the CDR3: TGTGCTAGTGCCACCACCCGGGACAGGACCAGCTCAGGGGAGACCCAGTACTTC.

This clonotype showed up just a few times. The chain is built from TRBV30 and TRBJ2-5; the match to TRBD2 covers 8 bases. CDR3 length: 16 residues. CDR1 is GTSNPN and CDR2 is SVGIG in the germline V gene (reference sequence). V trimming: 0 bases; J trimming: 4 bases; junction bases outside the gene matches: 10. CDR3 DNA sequence: TGTGCCTGGAGTGTAGGTCCAGCGGGAGTTCGAGAGACCCAGTACTTC. The encoded protein is CAWSVGPAGVRETQYF.